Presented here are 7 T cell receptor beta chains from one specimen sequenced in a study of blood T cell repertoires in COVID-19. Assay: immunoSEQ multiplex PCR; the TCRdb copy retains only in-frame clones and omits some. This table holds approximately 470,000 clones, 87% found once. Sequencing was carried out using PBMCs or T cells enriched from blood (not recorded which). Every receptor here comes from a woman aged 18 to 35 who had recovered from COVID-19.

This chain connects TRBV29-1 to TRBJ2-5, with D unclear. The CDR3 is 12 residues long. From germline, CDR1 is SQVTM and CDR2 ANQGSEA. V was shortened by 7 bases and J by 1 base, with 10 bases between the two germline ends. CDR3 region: CSATFFQETQYF. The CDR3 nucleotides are TGCAGCGCGACATTTTTCCAAGAGACCCAGTACTTC.

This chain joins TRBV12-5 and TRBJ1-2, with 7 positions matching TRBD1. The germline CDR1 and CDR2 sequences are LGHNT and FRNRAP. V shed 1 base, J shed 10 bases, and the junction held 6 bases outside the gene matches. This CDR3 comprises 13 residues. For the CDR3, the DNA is TGTGCTAGTGGTTTGGACCGGGACAGAGACTACACCTTC. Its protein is CASGLDRDRDYTF.

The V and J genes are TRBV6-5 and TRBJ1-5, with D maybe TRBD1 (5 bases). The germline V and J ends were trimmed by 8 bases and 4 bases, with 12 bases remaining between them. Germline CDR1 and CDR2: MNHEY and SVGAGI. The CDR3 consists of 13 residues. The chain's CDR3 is CASGNAGNQPQHF. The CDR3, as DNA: TGTGCCAGCGGGAACGCAGGGAATCAGCCCCAGCATTTT.

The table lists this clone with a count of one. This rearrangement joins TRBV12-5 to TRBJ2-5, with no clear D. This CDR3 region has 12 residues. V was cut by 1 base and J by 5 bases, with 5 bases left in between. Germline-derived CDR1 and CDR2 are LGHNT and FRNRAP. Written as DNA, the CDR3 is TGTGCTAGTGGTTTGGACGGGGAGACCCAGTACTTC. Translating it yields CASGLDGETQYF.

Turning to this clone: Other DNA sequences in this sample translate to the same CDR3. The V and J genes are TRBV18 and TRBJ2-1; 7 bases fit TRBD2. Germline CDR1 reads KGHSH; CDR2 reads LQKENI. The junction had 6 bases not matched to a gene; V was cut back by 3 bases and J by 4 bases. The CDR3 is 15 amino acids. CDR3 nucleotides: TGTGCCAGCTCACCTGGGGGGGGTCTTTACAATGAGCAGTTCTTC. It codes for CASSPGGGLYNEQFF.

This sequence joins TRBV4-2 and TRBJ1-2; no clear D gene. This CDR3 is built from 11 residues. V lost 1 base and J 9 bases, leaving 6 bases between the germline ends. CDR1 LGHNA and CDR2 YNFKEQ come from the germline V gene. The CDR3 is CASSQGPSYTF. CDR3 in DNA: TGTGCCAGCAGCCAAGGCCCTAGCTACACCTTC.

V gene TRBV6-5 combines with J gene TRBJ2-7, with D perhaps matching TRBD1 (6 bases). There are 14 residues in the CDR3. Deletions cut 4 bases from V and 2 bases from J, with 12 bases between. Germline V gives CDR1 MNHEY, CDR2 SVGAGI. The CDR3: CASSSWGQAYEQYF. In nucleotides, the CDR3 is TGTGCCAGCAGTTCCTGGGGGCAGGCCTACGAGCAGTACTTC.